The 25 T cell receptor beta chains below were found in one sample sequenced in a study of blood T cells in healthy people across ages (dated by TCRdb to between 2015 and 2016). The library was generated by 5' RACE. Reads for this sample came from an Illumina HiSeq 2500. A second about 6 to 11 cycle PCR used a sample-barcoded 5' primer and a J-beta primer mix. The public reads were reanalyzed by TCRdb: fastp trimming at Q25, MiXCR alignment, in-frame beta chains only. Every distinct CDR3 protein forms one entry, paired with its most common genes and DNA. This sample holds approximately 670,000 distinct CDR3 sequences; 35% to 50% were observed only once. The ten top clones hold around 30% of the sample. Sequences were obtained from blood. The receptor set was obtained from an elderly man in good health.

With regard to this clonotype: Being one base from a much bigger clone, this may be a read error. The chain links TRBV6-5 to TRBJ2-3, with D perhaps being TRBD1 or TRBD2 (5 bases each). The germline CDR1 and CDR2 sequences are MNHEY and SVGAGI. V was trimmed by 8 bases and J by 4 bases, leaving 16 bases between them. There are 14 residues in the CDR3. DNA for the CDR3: TGTGCCAGCCCCGCTCGGGACGTCTCAGATACGCAGTATTTT. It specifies CASPARDVSDTQYF.

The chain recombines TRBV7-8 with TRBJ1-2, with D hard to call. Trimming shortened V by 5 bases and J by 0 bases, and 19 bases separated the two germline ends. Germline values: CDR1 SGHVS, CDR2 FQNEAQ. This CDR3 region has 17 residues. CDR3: CASSPEPQTRANYGYTF. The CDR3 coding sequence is TGTGCCAGCAGCCCCGAACCCCAAACGAGAGCTAACTATGGCTACACCTTC.

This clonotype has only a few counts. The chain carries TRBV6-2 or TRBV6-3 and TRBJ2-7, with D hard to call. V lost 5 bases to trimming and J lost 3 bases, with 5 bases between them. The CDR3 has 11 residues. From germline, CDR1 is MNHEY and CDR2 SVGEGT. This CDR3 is CASSTFYEQYF. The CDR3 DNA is TGTGCCAGCAGTACCTTCTACGAGCAGTACTTC.

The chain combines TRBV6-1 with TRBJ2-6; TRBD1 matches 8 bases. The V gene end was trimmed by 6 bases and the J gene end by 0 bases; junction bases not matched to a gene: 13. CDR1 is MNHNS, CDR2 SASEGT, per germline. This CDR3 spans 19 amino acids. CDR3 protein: CASRRATGDLSSGANVLTF. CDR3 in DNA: TGTGCCAGCAGAAGAGCGACAGGGGACCTCTCCTCTGGGGCCAACGTCCTGACTTTC.

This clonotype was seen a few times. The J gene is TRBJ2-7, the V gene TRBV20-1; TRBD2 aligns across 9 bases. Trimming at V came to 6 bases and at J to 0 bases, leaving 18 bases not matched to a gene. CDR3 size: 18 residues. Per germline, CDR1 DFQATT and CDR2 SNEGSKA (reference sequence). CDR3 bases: TGCAGTGCCAGCTTGACCAGCGGGAGGCGAATAAACTCCTACGAGCAGTACTTC. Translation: CSASLTSGRRINSYEQYF.

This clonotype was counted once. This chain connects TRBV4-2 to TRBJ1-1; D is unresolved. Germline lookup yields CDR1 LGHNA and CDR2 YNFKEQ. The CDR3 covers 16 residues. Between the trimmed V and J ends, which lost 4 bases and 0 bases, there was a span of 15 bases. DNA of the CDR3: TGTGCCAGCAGCCTAGAGCGTGGGTTTTTGAACACTGAAGCTTTCTTT. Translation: CASSLERGFLNTEAFF.

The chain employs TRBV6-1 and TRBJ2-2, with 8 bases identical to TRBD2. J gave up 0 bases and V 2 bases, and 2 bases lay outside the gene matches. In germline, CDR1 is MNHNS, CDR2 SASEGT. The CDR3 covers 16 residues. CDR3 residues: CASSELGLANTGELFF. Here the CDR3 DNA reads TGTGCCAGCAGTGAATTGGGACTAGCGAACACCGGGGAGCTGTTTTTT.

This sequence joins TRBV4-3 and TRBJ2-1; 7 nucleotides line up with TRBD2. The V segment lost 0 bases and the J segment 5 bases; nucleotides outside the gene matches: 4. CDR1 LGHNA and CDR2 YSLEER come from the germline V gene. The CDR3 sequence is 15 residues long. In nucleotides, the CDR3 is TGCGCCAGCAGCCAAGAGGGAGGGCGGCACAATGAGCAGTTCTTC. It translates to CASSQEGGRHNEQFF.

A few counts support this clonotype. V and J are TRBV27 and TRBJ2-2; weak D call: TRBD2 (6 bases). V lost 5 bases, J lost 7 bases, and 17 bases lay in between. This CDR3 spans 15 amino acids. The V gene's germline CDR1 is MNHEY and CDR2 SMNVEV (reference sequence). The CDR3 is CASSPGRRGNGELFF. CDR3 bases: TGTGCCAGCAGTCCAGGGAGGAGGGGTAACGGGGAGCTGTTTTTT.

Written as DNA, the CDR3 is TGTGCCAGCAGTGGGGACAGTCGCCGAAATTCACCCCTCCACTTT. Its translation is CASSGDSRRNSPLHF. The rearrangement joins TRBV6-1 to TRBJ1-6; 7 bases line up with TRBD1. The CDR3 is made up of 15 amino acids. Germline lookup yields CDR1 MNHNS and CDR2 SASEGT. Trimming took 4 bases from V and 7 from J; bases not matched to a gene: 7.

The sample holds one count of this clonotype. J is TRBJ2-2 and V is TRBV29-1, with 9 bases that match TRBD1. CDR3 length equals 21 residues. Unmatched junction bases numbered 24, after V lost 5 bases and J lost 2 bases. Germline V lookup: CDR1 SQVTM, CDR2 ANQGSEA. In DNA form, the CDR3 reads TGCAGCGTTAGGGAGAAGAGGAGGAACAGGGGGCGAGCGGCAAACACCGGGGAGCTGTTTTTT. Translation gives CSVREKRRNRGRAANTGELFF.

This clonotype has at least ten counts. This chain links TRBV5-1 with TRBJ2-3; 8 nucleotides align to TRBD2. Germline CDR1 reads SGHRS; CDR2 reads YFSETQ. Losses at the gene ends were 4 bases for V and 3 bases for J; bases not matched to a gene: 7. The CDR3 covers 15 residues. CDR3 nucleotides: TGCGCCAGCAGCCAGGGGAGCGGGGGAACAGATACGCAGTATTTT. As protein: CASSQGSGGTDTQYF. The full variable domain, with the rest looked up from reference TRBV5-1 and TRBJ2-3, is KAGVTQTPRYLIKTRGQQVTLSCSPISGHRSVSWYQQTPGQGLQFLFEYFSETQRNKGNFPGRFSGRQFSNSRSEMNVSTLELGDSALYLCASSQGSGGTDTQYFGPGTRLTVL.

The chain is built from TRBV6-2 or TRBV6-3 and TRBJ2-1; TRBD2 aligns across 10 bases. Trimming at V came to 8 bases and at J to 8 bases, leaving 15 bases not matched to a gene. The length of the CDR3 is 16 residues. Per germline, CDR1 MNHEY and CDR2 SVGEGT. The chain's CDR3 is CASGPSLAGARHEQFF. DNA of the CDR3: TGTGCCAGCGGCCCGTCTCTAGCGGGGGCGAGGCATGAGCAGTTCTTC.

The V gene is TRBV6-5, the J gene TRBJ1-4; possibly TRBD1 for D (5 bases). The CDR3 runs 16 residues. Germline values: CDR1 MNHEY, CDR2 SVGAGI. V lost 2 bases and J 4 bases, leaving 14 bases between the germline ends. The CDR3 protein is CASSYQQGSSNEKLFF. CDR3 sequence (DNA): TGTGCCAGCAGTTACCAGCAGGGATCGAGTAATGAAAAACTGTTTTTT.

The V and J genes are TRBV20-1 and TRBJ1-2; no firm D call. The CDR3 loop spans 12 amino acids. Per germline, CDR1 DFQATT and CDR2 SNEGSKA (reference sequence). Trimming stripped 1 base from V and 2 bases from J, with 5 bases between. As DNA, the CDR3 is TGCAGTGCTAGAGGCAGAAACTATGGCTACACCTTC. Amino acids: CSARGRNYGYTF.

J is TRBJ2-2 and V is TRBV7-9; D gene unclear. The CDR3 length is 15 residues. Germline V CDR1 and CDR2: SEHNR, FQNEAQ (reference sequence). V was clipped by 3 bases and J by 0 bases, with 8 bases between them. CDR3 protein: CASSFRRANTGELFF. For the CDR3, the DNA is TGTGCCAGCAGCTTCCGGAGAGCGAACACCGGGGAGCTGTTTTTT.

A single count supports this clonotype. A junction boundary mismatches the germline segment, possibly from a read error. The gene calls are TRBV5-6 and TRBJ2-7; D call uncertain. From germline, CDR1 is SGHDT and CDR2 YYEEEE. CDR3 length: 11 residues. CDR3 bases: TGTGCCAACAGCTCCCCAAGCGAGCAGTACTTC. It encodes CANSSPSEQYF. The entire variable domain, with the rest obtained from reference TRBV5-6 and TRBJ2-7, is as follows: DAGVTQSPTHLIKTRGQQVTLRCSPKSGHDTVSWYQQALGQGPQFIFQYYEEEERQRGNFPDRFSGHQFPNYSSELNVNALLLGDSALYLCANSSPSEQYFGPGTRLTVT.

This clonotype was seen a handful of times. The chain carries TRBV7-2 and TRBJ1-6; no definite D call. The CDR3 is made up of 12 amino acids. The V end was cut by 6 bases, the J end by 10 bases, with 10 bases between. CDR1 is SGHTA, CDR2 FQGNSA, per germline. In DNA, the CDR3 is TGTGCCAGCAGGCTACCCGGATCACCCCTCCACTTT. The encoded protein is CASRLPGSPLHF.

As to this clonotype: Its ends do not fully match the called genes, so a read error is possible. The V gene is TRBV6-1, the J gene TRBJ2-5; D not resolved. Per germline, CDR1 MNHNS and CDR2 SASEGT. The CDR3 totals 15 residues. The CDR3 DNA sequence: TGCGCCAGCAGTCCGAAAGGACGCAACCAAGAGACCCAGTACTTC. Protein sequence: CASSPKGRNQETQYF.

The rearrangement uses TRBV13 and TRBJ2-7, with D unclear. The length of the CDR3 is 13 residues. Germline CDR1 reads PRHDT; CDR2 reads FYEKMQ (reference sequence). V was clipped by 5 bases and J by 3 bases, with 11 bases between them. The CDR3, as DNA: TGTGCCAGCAGCCAACAAGAGCACTACGAGCAGTACTTC. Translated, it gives CASSQQEHYEQYF. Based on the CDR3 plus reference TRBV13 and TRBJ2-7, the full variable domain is AAGVIQSPRHLIKEKRETATLKCYPIPRHDTVYWYQQGPGQDPQFLISFYEKMQSDKGSIPDRFSAQQFSDYHSELNMSSLELGDSALYFCASSQQEHYEQYFGPGTRLTVT.

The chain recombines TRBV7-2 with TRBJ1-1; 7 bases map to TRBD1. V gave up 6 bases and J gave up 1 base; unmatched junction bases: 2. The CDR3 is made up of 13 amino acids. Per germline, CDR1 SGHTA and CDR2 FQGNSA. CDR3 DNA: TGTGCCAGCAGACGGGACAGGAACACTGAAGCTTTCTTT. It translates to CASRRDRNTEAFF.

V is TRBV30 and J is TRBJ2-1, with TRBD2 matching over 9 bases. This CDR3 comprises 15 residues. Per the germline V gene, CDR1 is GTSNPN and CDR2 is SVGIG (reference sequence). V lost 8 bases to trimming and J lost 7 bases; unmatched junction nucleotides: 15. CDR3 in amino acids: CAGRIAGAALNEQFF. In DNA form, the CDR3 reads TGTGCCGGTAGAATAGCGGGAGCAGCCTTGAATGAGCAGTTCTTC.

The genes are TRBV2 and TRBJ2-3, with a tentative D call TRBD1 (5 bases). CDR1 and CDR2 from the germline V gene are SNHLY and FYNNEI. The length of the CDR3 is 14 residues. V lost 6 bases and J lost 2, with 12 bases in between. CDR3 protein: CASRADSYTDTQYF. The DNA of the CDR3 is TGTGCCAGCAGGGCTGACAGTTACACAGATACGCAGTATTTT. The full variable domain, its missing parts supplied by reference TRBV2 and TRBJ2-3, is EPEVTQTPSHQVTQMGQEVILRCVPISNHLYFYWYRQILGQKVEFLVSFYNNEISEKSEIFDDQFSVERPDGSNFTLKIRSTKLEDSAMYFCASRADSYTDTQYFGPGTRLTVL.

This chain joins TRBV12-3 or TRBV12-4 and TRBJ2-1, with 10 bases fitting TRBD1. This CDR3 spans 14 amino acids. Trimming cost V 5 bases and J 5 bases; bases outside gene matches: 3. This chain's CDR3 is CASSRTGGDNEQFF. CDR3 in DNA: TGTGCCAGCAGTCGGACAGGGGGGGACAATGAGCAGTTCTTC.

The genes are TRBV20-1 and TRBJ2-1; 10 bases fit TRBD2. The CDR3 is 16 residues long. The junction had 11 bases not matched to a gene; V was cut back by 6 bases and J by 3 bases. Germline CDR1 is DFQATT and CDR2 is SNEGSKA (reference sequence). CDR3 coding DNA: TGCAGTGCCGCTTCGGTAGCGGGAGGTAGCTACAATGAGCAGTTCTTC. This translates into CSAASVAGGSYNEQFF.